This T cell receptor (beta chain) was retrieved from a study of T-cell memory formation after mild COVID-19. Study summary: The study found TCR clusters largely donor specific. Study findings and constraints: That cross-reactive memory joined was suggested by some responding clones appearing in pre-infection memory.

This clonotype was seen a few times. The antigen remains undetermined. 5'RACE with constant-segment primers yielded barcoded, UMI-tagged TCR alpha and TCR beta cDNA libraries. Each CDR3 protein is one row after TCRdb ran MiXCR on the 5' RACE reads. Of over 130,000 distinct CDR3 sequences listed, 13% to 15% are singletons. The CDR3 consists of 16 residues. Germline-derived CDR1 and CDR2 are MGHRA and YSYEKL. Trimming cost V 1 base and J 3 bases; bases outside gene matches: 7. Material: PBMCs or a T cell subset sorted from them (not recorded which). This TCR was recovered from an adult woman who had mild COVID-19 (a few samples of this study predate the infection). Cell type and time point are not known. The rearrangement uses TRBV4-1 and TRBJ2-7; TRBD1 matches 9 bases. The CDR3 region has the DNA TGCGCCAGCAGCCAAGGTGGGGGACAGGGATTCTACGAGCAGTACTTC. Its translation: CASSQGGGQGFYEQYF.